The 4 T cell receptor beta chains listed next were all sequenced from one sample in a study of early stage breast cancer tumors (dated by TCRdb to the late 2010s). Receptor amplification or capture employed the immunoSEQ multiplex PCR assay. TCRdb limited this immuneACCESS table to in-frame rearrangements with V and J called. A share of clones is missing; checked studies link under half to unresolved V genes, and the rest is unexplained. Counted in this sample were tens of thousands of clones; over 75% of them appeared once. The ten largest clones add up to around 3.6% of the sample. Sequenced material: blood. The receptors were sampled from a person aged 40 to 49 with breast cancer.

V is TRBV14 and J is TRBJ2-1, with 8 bases matching TRBD2. The ends lost 4 bases at V and 6 bases at J; junction bases unmatched: 5. This CDR3 has 14 residues. Germline CDR1 is SGHDN and CDR2 is FVKESK. The CDR3 DNA reads TGTGCCAGCAGCCTAGCGGGAACTTCCAATGAGCAGTTCTTC. The encoded protein is CASSLAGTSNEQFF.

The V and J genes are TRBV30 and TRBJ2-7; no clear D. The CDR3 length is 12 residues. Germline V lookup: CDR1 GTSNPN, CDR2 SVGIG (reference sequence). V was clipped by 4 bases and J by 4 bases, with 11 bases between them. The CDR3 is CAWTGNPYEQYF. The CDR3 DNA is TGTGCCTGGACTGGGAACCCATACGAGCAGTACTTC.

J is TRBJ2-1 and V is TRBV6-1; 10 nucleotides align to TRBD1. CDR1 and CDR2 (germline): MNHNS, SASEGT. J lost 4 bases, V lost 7 bases, and 7 bases had no gene match. This CDR3 contains 15 residues. The DNA for the CDR3 is TGTGCCAGCACCCCCAGGACAGGGGGTTACAATGAGCAGTTCTTC. Residues: CASTPRTGGYNEQFF.

The CDR3 DNA reads TGTGCCAGCAGTCTGGACAGCTCAAATCAGCCCCAGCATTTT. Translation gives CASSLDSSNQPQHF. The V call is TRBV6-4, the J call TRBJ1-5; possibly TRBD1 for D (6 bases). Trimming took 5 bases from V and 4 from J, leaving 12 bases between them. From germline, CDR1 is MRHNA and CDR2 SNTAGT. The CDR3 is made up of 14 amino acids.